The text below deals with one T cell receptor (beta chain). Its antigen remains unidentified. Base qualities are missing; no much larger clone stands one base away. This sample is part of a study of shared clonotypes between healthy human individuals (TCRdb year 2020). Notes on the research overall: A couple of women and three men aged 18 to 49 years were included in the cohort. Libraries were prepared and TCR repertoires were sequenced by different laboratories using diverse techniques, in order to increase sequencing depth and limit assay-specific biases. Leukapheresis yielded between about 0.85 and 10 billion PBMCs per donor. The study deeply sequenced blood TCR repertoires of five healthy adults to estimate repertoire size and the extent of clonotype sharing between individuals.

V and J are trimmed by 7 bases and 3 bases, and the gene matches miss 2 bases of the junction. CDR1 and CDR2 were assigned from the germline V gene as SQVTM and ANQGSEA. The CDR3 holds 11 amino acids from the cysteine to the phenylalanine. The CDR3 DNA has 33 bases and is translated from base 1. Donors were healthy HIV-negative adults with no recently reported acute infections or vaccinations. Every donor was a Caucasian adult residing in Nashville, Tennessee, USA. For unsorted samples, about 90 million PBMCs were counted, and genomic DNA was extracted using the QIAamp DNA Blood Mini kit. Blood was collected by leukapheresis, and PBMCs were isolated by Ficoll-Histopaque density gradient centrifugation and then cryopreserved in liquid nitrogen vapor phase. TCR CDR3 regions were amplified from genomic DNA by multiplex PCR using the deep immunoSEQ assay. Extracted genomic DNA from each cell subset was distributed evenly across all wells of several immunoSEQ 96-well plates, and each plate was treated as a replicate. For unsorted PBMC, each replicate PCR was loaded with about 300 ng genomic DNA, equivalent to about 30,000 T cell genomes. Unsorted PBMC genomic DNA was sequenced across ten immunoSEQ deep assay plates. Purified libraries were quantified with a Qubit 3.0 fluorometer, sized on a Bioanalyzer 2100, and re-quantified with the KAPA Library Quantification kit. A separate single-read 150-cycle Illumina NextSeq 550 flow cell was used to sequence each immunoSEQ 96-well plate. The authors' analysis ran thus. The immunoSEQ output contained only junctional sequences without quality scores, so filtering could not match that applied to full-length reads. Sequences were annotated with PyIR, a Python wrapper for IgBLAST v1.9, using IMGT germline references to assign V/J genes and CDR3. Reads with weak V/J assignments (E-value above 1e-6), missing CDR3, stop codons, out-of-frame junctions, or ambiguous translated residues were removed. V3J clonotypes were defined as sequences sharing an identical inferred V gene, J gene, and CDR3 amino acid sequence. The percentage overlap between two repertoires was calculated by dividing the number of shared unique clonotypes by the size of the smaller repertoire. RTK rarefaction, the Chao1 estimator, and Recon v2.1 estimates of unobserved clonotypes were used to assess repertoire richness. The immuneACCESS repertoire file appears here via TCRdb, limited to in-frame rearrangements. These files lack a portion of the clones; in checked studies, under half of the deficit traces to unresolved V genes, and the cause of the others is not known. V and J calls and clone size come straight from that table; D and trimming were deduced from the DNA. This sample lists fewer than 600,000 clones; roughly 83% were detected once. The ten largest account for 13% of the sample.

Overall results and qualifications from the work: The small number of donors limited the genetic and exposure-history diversity represented. Based on pairwise subsampling, the degree of clonotype sharing among donors was expected to be affected by sequencing depth. Only blood was sampled, and tissue TCR repertoires likely differ from those in blood.

Source material: PBMCs. This clonotype was obtained from a woman in her forties in good health. Some clones in this sample may be carry-over from other donors' samples. The V gene is TRBV29-1 and the J gene is TRBJ2-7; 8 central bases correspond to TRBD2. The CDR3 reads CSASGRYEQYF. The DNA reads TGCAGCGCTAGCGGGCGCTACGAGCAGTACTTC.